The 25 T cell receptor beta chains below come from one sample, sequenced in a study of cytomegalovirus exposure and HLA in healthy donors. 13 Jbeta primers and 60 Vbeta primers were used for the PCR. TCRdb keeps only in-frame clones here, not all; method: immunoSEQ multiplex PCR. The table lists some 120,000 clones, roughly 74% of them singletons. Sequencing was carried out using PBMCs. The receptors here all came from a woman aged 45-65 years in good health and CMV-seropositive.

The chain joins TRBV5-4 to TRBJ2-3; D is ambiguous. This CDR3 region has 11 residues. Germline lookup yields CDR1 SGHNT and CDR2 YYREEE (reference sequence). V was shortened by 1 base and J by 6 bases, with 3 bases between the two germline ends. CDR3 sequence: CASSLLDTQYF. DNA of the CDR3: TGTGCCAGCAGCTTGCTCGATACGCAGTATTTT.

In this sample, this clone turned up once. The chain carries TRBV29-1 and TRBJ2-1, with 11 bases matching TRBD2. Trimming removed 0 bases from V and 1 base from J; junction bases left unmatched: 8. This CDR3 has 18 amino acids. Germline V gene sequence: CDR1 SQVTM, CDR2 ANQGSEA. CDR3 DNA: TGCAGCGTTGAAGAGGGATTCACTAGCGGGGGTTCCTACAATGAGCAGTTCTTC. As protein: CSVEEGFTSGGSYNEQFF.

This clone was observed once. CDR3 loop: CASSLTPNPTDTQYF. The CDR3 coding sequence is TGCGCCAGCAGCTTGACACCCAATCCCACAGATACGCAGTATTTT. This chain joins TRBV5-1 and TRBJ2-3; D unclear. The CDR3 is made up of 15 amino acids. Germline CDR1 SGHRS, CDR2 YFSETQ. Trimming removed 1 base from V and 2 bases from J, with 11 bases in between.

The rearrangement joins TRBV11-2 to TRBJ2-5; the match to TRBD2 covers 8 bases. The J segment lost 5 bases and the V segment lost 5 bases, leaving 13 bases of the junction unmatched. The V gene's germline CDR1 is SGHAT and CDR2 FQNNGV. The CDR3 extends over 16 amino acids. The chain's CDR3 is CASSTSPRAGVETQYF. In nucleotides, the CDR3 is TGTGCCAGCAGCACCTCCCCCCGAGCGGGGGTTGAGACCCAGTACTTC.

The chain couples TRBV28 to TRBJ2-5; unclear D gene. Germline loops: CDR1 MDHEN, CDR2 SYDVKM. Deletions cut 6 bases from V and 6 bases from J, with 17 bases between. The CDR3 is 14 amino acids. The CDR3 is CASSWSPHSKTQYF. In nucleotides, the CDR3 is TGTGCCAGCAGCTGGTCCCCTCACAGCAAGACCCAGTACTTC.

The rearrangement joins TRBV4-1 to TRBJ2-1; a possible D gene is TRBD2 (5 bases). This CDR3 spans 14 amino acids. Trimming left V 3 bases short and J 9 bases short, with 15 bases between. From germline, CDR1 is MGHRA and CDR2 YSYEKL. In DNA, the CDR3 is TGCGCCAGCAGCCATCCTGGAGGAGATGGTGAGCAGTTCTTC. This sequence encodes CASSHPGGDGEQFF.

V usage is TRBV2 and J usage is TRBJ1-1; unclear D gene. Germline assignment: CDR1 SNHLY and CDR2 FYNNEI. The CDR3 is 14 amino acids. V lost 8 bases and J lost 0, with 13 bases in between. In DNA, the CDR3 is TGTGCCAGCGTCACCCCGGGGATGAACACTGAAGCTTTCTTT. Its translation is CASVTPGMNTEAFF.

The gene calls are TRBV27 and TRBJ2-1; TRBD1 matches at 9 bases. This CDR3 is built from 17 residues. Trimming removed 8 bases from V and 6 bases from J; junction bases left unmatched: 17. Looked up from germline, CDR1 is MNHEY and CDR2 is SMNVEV (reference sequence). The CDR3 DNA sequence: TGTGCCAGCCGGAAAATAACCGGGACAGGGAACTTCAATGAGCAGTTCTTC. It encodes CASRKITGTGNFNEQFF.

This rearrangement joins TRBV6-5 to TRBJ1-1; 7 nucleotides align to TRBD1. The CDR3 consists of 13 residues. V was pared by 7 bases and J by 5 bases, with 7 bases of the junction left unmatched. Germline V gives CDR1 MNHEY, CDR2 SVGAGI. CDR3 sequence: CASIDRVKTEAFF. CDR3 DNA: TGTGCCAGCATTGACAGGGTTAAGACTGAAGCTTTCTTT.

This chain connects TRBV4-1 to TRBJ1-4; TRBD1 might be the D (6 bases). The V end lost 4 bases, the J end lost 0 bases, and 15 bases lay between the germline ends. CDR1 and CDR2 (germline): MGHRA, YSYEKL. CDR3 length equals 17 residues. Here the CDR3 reads CASSPDRLTPTNEKLFF. The CDR3 DNA sequence: TGCGCCAGCAGCCCAGACAGGTTAACCCCAACTAATGAAAAACTGTTTTTT.

The genes are TRBV5-1 and TRBJ1-2, with unresolved D. V was shortened by 7 bases and J by 7 bases, with 11 bases between the two germline ends. The germline CDR1 and CDR2 sequences are SGHRS and YFSETQ. This CDR3 has 11 amino acids. CDR3 residues: CASGEGFGYTF. In nucleotides, the CDR3 is TGCGCCAGCGGCGAGGGTTTTGGCTACACCTTC. The variable domain in full, completed from reference TRBV5-1 and TRBJ1-2, reads KAGVTQTPRYLIKTRGQQVTLSCSPISGHRSVSWYQQTPGQGLQFLFEYFSETQRNKGNFPGRFSGRQFSNSRSEMNVSTLELGDSALYLCASGEGFGYTFGSGTRLTVV.

This clone showed up just once. J is TRBJ2-3 and V is TRBV18; 8 bases map to TRBD2. This CDR3 region has 17 residues. The V segment lost 3 bases and the J segment 3 bases; nucleotides outside the gene matches: 11. Germline CDR1 is KGHSH and CDR2 is LQKENI. CDR3 sequence reads: CASSPSRGSGGTDTQYF. CDR3 coding DNA: TGTGCCAGCTCACCGTCCCGGGGGAGCGGGGGAACAGATACGCAGTATTTT.

This clone was observed a few times. The rearrangement uses TRBV28 and TRBJ1-5, with D perhaps matching TRBD1 (6 bases). V lost 5 bases to trimming and J lost 2 bases, with 10 bases between them. Germline CDR1 reads MDHEN; CDR2 reads SYDVKM. The CDR3 has 14 amino acids. The CDR3 coding sequence is TGTGCCAGCAGTGGACAGATCGGCAATCAGCCCCAGCATTTT. This translates into CASSGQIGNQPQHF. Full variable domain (rest looked up from reference TRBV28 and TRBJ1-5): DVKVTQSSRYLVKRTGEKVFLECVQDMDHENMFWYRQDPGLGLRLIYFSYDVKMKEKGDIPEGYSVSREKKERFSLILESASTNQTSMYLCASSGQIGNQPQHFGDGTRLSIL.

The chain joins TRBV6-5 to TRBJ2-7; 7 bases agree with TRBD1. Germline V CDR1 and CDR2: MNHEY, SVGAGI. J was trimmed by 0 bases and V by 5 bases; bases with no gene match: 4. The length of the CDR3 is 14 residues. Written as DNA, the CDR3 is TGTGCCAGCAGTGAACGGACAGGCTCCTACGAGCAGTACTTC. Residues: CASSERTGSYEQYF.

The chain employs TRBV6-1 and TRBJ1-5, with 7 positions matching TRBD1. The ends lost 8 bases at V and 5 bases at J; junction bases unmatched: 9. Per the germline V gene, CDR1 is MNHNS and CDR2 is SASEGT. The CDR3 totals 14 residues. The CDR3 loop reads CASGKQGNYQPQHF. Written as DNA, the CDR3 is TGTGCCAGCGGTAAACAGGGGAATTATCAGCCCCAGCATTTT.

The chain couples TRBV5-5 to TRBJ2-3, with D tentatively TRBD1 (6 bases). In germline, CDR1 is SGHKS, CDR2 YYEKEE (reference sequence). The germline V and J ends were trimmed by 2 bases and 3 bases, with 10 bases remaining between them. CDR3 size: 14 residues. CDR3 sequence: CASSLVQGTDTQYF. The CDR3 DNA follows: TGTGCCAGCAGCTTAGTACAGGGAACAGATACGCAGTATTTT.

The V and J genes are TRBV9 and TRBJ2-3, with TRBD2 matching over 8 bases. CDR1 and CDR2 (germline): SGDLS, YYNGEE. This CDR3 comprises 17 residues. J gave up 5 bases and V 4 bases, and 15 bases lay outside the gene matches. The CDR3 coding sequence is TGTGCCAGCAGCTCCCACATCGGGGGGGCTCAAAGAGATACGCAGTATTTT. Its protein is CASSSHIGGAQRDTQYF.

This clone was detected only a few times. This rearrangement joins TRBV28 to TRBJ1-2; TRBD1 is a possible D gene (5 bases). Trimming cost V 5 bases and J 3 bases, with 13 bases left between them. The CDR3 loop spans 14 amino acids. Germline V gives CDR1 MDHEN, CDR2 SYDVKM. CDR3 DNA: TGTGCCAGCAGTACACAGCCAGGGTACTATGGCTACACCTTC. It is translated as CASSTQPGYYGYTF.

With respect to this clone: The germline gene is not matched at one end of the junction; a read error may be the cause. The V gene is TRBV7-9, the J gene TRBJ1-2; a possible D gene is TRBD1 (5 bases). Germline V gene data show CDR1 as SEHNR and CDR2 as FQNEAQ (reference sequence). This CDR3 spans 14 amino acids. The CDR3 spells CSSSLGQGNYGYTF. Written as DNA, the CDR3 is TGTTCCAGCAGCTTAGGTCAGGGTAACTATGGCTACACCTTC.

This clone occurred once. This chain joins TRBV19 and TRBJ2-1; a possible D gene is TRBD2 (6 bases). The V and J ends lost 6 bases and 4 bases respectively, with 10 bases between them. The CDR3 length is 13 residues. Per germline, CDR1 LNHDA and CDR2 SQIVND (reference sequence). CDR3 coding DNA: TGTGCCAGTAGGTTCGGGAGTTACAATGAGCAGTTCTTC. The encoded protein is CASRFGSYNEQFF. The full variable domain, in which reference TRBV19 and TRBJ2-1 provide the parts outside the CDR3, is DGGITQSPKYLFRKEGQNVTLSCEQNLNHDAMYWYRQDPGQGLRLIYYSQIVNDFQKGDIAEGYSVSREKKESFPLTVTSAQKNPTAFYLCASRFGSYNEQFFGPGTRLTVL.

The chain is built from TRBV5-1 and TRBJ1-1; D is ambiguous. Per germline, CDR1 SGHRS and CDR2 YFSETQ. The CDR3 runs 15 residues. Trimming took 4 bases from V and 0 from J, leaving 13 bases between them. This CDR3 is CASSPGDILNTEAFF. The CDR3 coding sequence is TGCGCCAGCAGCCCAGGCGACATACTGAACACTGAAGCTTTCTTT.

On this clone: Other DNA sequences in the same sample also yield this CDR3. This chain connects TRBV7-9 to TRBJ1-1, with TRBD1 as a possible D gene (5 bases). CDR1 is SEHNR and CDR2 is FQNEAQ in the germline V gene (reference sequence). CDR3 size: 14 residues. Trimming stripped 1 base from V and 6 bases from J, with 12 bases between. CDR3 coding DNA: TGTGCCAGCAGCTTAGGACGCGGGACCCCTGAAGCTTTCTTT. It yields the protein CASSLGRGTPEAFF.

V and J are TRBV11-2 and TRBJ2-1; the match to TRBD2 covers 10 bases. The length of the CDR3 is 16 residues. With V trimmed by 5 bases and J by 4 bases, 8 bases remained unmatched. CDR1 is SGHAT and CDR2 is FQNNGV in the germline V gene. The DNA of the CDR3 is TGTGCCAGCAGCCCCGGGGTAGCGGGGGGTTACAATGAGCAGTTCTTC. It yields the protein CASSPGVAGGYNEQFF.

This clone was seen a single time. This chain uses TRBV5-4 with TRBJ2-2; 8 bases are a match to TRBD2. This CDR3 region has 16 residues. Trimming cost V 4 bases and J 5 bases; bases outside gene matches: 10. Germline CDR1 reads SGHNT; CDR2 reads YYREEE (reference sequence). The CDR3 region has the DNA TGTGCCAGCAGCCTCCATTCCGGGACTAGGACCGGGGAGCTGTTTTTT. Encoded protein: CASSLHSGTRTGELFF.

V usage is TRBV6-1 and J usage is TRBJ1-4; no firm D call. The CDR3 is 14 residues long. With 5 bases removed from V and 8 bases from J, the gap between germline ends came to 15 bases. CDR1 and CDR2 from the germline V gene are MNHNS and SASEGT. This CDR3 is CASSLLASLEKLFF. CDR3 nucleotides: TGTGCCAGCAGTCTTCTCGCGTCCCTCGAAAAACTGTTTTTT.